This entry lists 21 T cell receptor beta chains sequenced from one sample in a study of cytomegalovirus exposure and HLA in healthy donors. Amplification used 60 Vbeta primers and 13 Jbeta primers. TCRdb's table, derived via immunoSEQ multiplex PCR, lists solely in-frame clones and lacks some. The sample lists approximately 150,000 clones; under 70% were seen once. The material sequenced was PBMCs. These receptor sequences come from a middle-aged woman in good health and CMV-seropositive.

The V call is TRBV7-3, the J call TRBJ2-3; 8 bases line up with TRBD2. Germline lookup yields CDR1 SGHTA and CDR2 FQGTGA. V lost 2 bases to trimming and J lost 5 bases; unmatched junction nucleotides: 0. The CDR3 runs to 13 residues. CDR3 residues: CASSLRGGDTQYF. In DNA form, the CDR3 reads TGTGCCAGCAGCTTACGGGGGGGAGATACGCAGTATTTT.

This chain uses TRBV6-5 with TRBJ1-5; D not resolved. Germline CDR1 MNHEY, CDR2 SVGAGI. The V end lost 4 bases, the J end lost 4 bases, and 8 bases lay between the germline ends. The CDR3 runs 13 residues. The CDR3 sequence: CASSLGTNQPQHF. CDR3 bases: TGTGCCAGCAGTTTGGGCACAAATCAGCCCCAGCATTTT.

This clone was detected a few times. This sequence joins TRBV7-2 and TRBJ2-2, with unresolved D. V lost 5 bases and J lost 5, with 12 bases in between. Germline CDR1 is SGHTA and CDR2 is FQGNSA. The CDR3 runs to 14 residues. In nucleotides, the CDR3 is TGTGCCAGCAGCCAAATTAGGAGTACCGGGGAGCTGTTTTTT. As protein: CASSQIRSTGELFF.

The genes are TRBV18 and TRBJ2-5; no clear D. Trimming took 2 bases from V and 1 from J, leaving 8 bases between them. The CDR3 extends over 14 amino acids. Germline V CDR1 and CDR2: KGHSH, LQKENI. The chain's CDR3 is CASSPDSGQETQYF. For the CDR3, the DNA is TGTGCCAGCTCACCAGATTCGGGCCAAGAGACCCAGTACTTC.

This chain connects TRBV7-8 to TRBJ2-2; 7 nucleotides agree with TRBD2. The CDR3 is 16 residues long. V gave up 3 bases and J gave up 6 bases; unmatched junction bases: 10. Germline V gene sequence: CDR1 SGHVS, CDR2 FQNEAQ. The CDR3: CASSFPGGRTPGELFF. In nucleotides, the CDR3 is TGTGCCAGCAGCTTCCCCGGGGGGAGAACACCCGGGGAGCTGTTTTTT.

V usage is TRBV7-3 and J usage is TRBJ2-5; 13 bases align to TRBD2. CDR1 is SGHTA and CDR2 is FQGTGA in the germline V gene. The CDR3 is made up of 15 amino acids. V shed 5 bases and J 2 bases; nucleotides not matched to a gene: 2. This CDR3 reads CASSPTSGGQETQYF. CDR3 sequence (DNA): TGTGCCAGCAGCCCGACTAGCGGGGGGCAAGAGACCCAGTACTTC.

This chain connects TRBV7-6 to TRBJ2-5; tentative D call: TRBD1 (5 bases). TRBJ2-7 matches the DNA end more closely, so the J call is doubtful. The CDR3 totals 14 residues. Germline CDR1 and CDR2: SGHVS and FNYEAQ. The CDR3 sequence is CASSLLTQGYEQYF. In nucleotides, the CDR3 is TGTGCCAGCAGCCTGTTGACCCAGGGTTACGAGCAGTACTTC.

V gene TRBV28 combines with J gene TRBJ1-1, with a possible D match to TRBD1 (5 bases). The CDR3 contains 17 residues. Germline values: CDR1 MDHEN, CDR2 SYDVKM. V was trimmed by 5 bases and J by 5 bases, leaving 24 bases between them. The CDR3, as DNA: TGTGCCAGCAGTGGGGCTCCGGGTCGCCAGGGTGGGACTGAAGCTTTCTTT. Residues: CASSGAPGRQGGTEAFF.

V gene TRBV6-5 combines with J gene TRBJ2-3; 10 bases fit TRBD2. The J segment lost 2 bases and the V segment lost 6 bases, leaving 5 bases of the junction unmatched. CDR3 length equals 15 residues. Germline assignment: CDR1 MNHEY and CDR2 SVGAGI. This chain's CDR3 is CASRFGLADTDTQYF. In nucleotides, the CDR3 is TGTGCCAGCAGATTCGGACTAGCGGACACAGATACGCAGTATTTT.

This rearrangement joins TRBV10-3 to TRBJ2-1, with 10 nucleotides matching TRBD1. The CDR3 has 13 residues. V was pared by 8 bases and J by 7 bases, with 5 bases of the junction left unmatched. Germline V lookup: CDR1 ENHRY, CDR2 SYGVKD. The CDR3 sequence is CAISGQGGNEQFF. CDR3 sequence (DNA): TGTGCCATCTCTGGACAGGGGGGAAATGAGCAGTTCTTC.

V gene TRBV7-9 combines with J gene TRBJ2-7; D is ambiguous. The germline gives CDR1 SEHNR, CDR2 FQNEAQ (reference sequence). The V gene lost 0 bases and the J gene lost 4 bases, with 10 bases spanning the gap. The CDR3 spans 14 residues. The CDR3 sequence: CASSLALTLYEQYF. The CDR3, as DNA: TGTGCCAGCAGCTTAGCGTTAACTTTATACGAGCAGTACTTC.

V usage is TRBV28 and J usage is TRBJ2-5; possibly TRBD1 for D (5 bases). There are 14 residues in the CDR3. The germline gives CDR1 MDHEN, CDR2 SYDVKM. V lost 6 bases and J 11 bases, leaving 22 bases between the germline ends. The CDR3 nucleotides read TGTGCCAGCAGCCTTATGCAGGGCTGGTCTGAGCAGTACTTC. Translated, it gives CASSLMQGWSEQYF. Combining the CDR3 with reference TRBV28 and TRBJ2-5 gives the whole variable domain DVKVTQSSRYLVKRTGEKVFLECVQDMDHENMFWYRQDPGLGLRLIYFSYDVKMKEKGDIPEGYSVSREKKERFSLILESASTNQTSMYLCASSLMQGWSEQYFGPGTRLLVL.

The count of this clone is one. The chain couples TRBV7-3 to TRBJ1-2; TRBD1 matches at 9 bases. The CDR3 runs 15 residues. Germline V CDR1 and CDR2: SGHTA, FQGTGA. The V and J ends lost 2 bases and 6 bases, in that order; junction bases with no gene match: 7. The CDR3 DNA reads TGTGCCAGCAGCTTAGGGGGACAGGGAAGGGATGGCTACACCTTC. Translating gives CASSLGGQGRDGYTF. Full variable domain (outside the CDR3, taken from reference TRBV7-3 and TRBJ1-2): GAGVSQTPSNKVTEKGKYVELRCDPISGHTALYWYRQSLGQGPEFLIYFQGTGAADDSGLPNDRFFAVRPEGSVSTLKIQRTERGDSAVYLCASSLGGQGRDGYTFGSGTRLTVV.

This clone was counted only a few times. The rearrangement links TRBV2 to TRBJ1-5; 10 positions agree with TRBD1. The CDR3 runs to 14 residues. CDR1 and CDR2 from the germline V gene are SNHLY and FYNNEI. V was pared by 6 bases and J by 6 bases, with 5 bases of the junction left unmatched. CDR3 sequence reads: CASSPGTGVQPQHF. CDR3 in DNA: TGTGCCAGCAGCCCCGGGACAGGGGTTCAGCCCCAGCATTTT.

The CDR3 spells CASSLGSQGRNTIYF. The CDR3 bases are TGTGCCAGCAGCTTAGGGAGTCAGGGCAGAAACACCATATATTTT. The chain has TRBV7-2 and TRBJ1-3, with D perhaps matching TRBD1 (5 bases). V lost 1 base, J lost 5 bases, and 12 bases lay in between. Germline assignment: CDR1 SGHTA and CDR2 FQGNSA. There are 15 residues in the CDR3.

This clone was detected only a few times. This chain uses TRBV6-5 with TRBJ2-1; 14 positions agree with TRBD2. This CDR3 is built from 14 residues. The J segment lost 6 bases and the V segment lost 10 bases, leaving 5 bases of the junction unmatched. The V gene's germline CDR1 is MNHEY and CDR2 SVGAGI. The DNA of the CDR3 is TGTGCCACCCTGGGGACTAGCGGGAGCAATGAGCAGTTCTTC. Translation gives CATLGTSGSNEQFF.

With regard to this clone: Other DNA sequences in this sample translate to the same CDR3. The chain couples TRBV19 to TRBJ1-5, with D unresolved. Trimming took off 0 bases at V and 1 base at J, with 4 bases between the two ends. The CDR3 spans 14 residues. CDR1 is LNHDA, CDR2 SQIVND, per germline (reference sequence). CDR3 amino acids: CASSIDRSNQPQHF. The CDR3 DNA sequence: TGTGCCAGTAGTATAGACAGGAGCAATCAGCCCCAGCATTTT.

The J gene is TRBJ2-2, the V gene TRBV7-2; D unresolved. The CDR3 totals 12 residues. V shed 5 bases and J shed 7 bases, with 8 bases lying between them. Germline values: CDR1 SGHTA, CDR2 FQGNSA. This CDR3 is CASSLRFGELFF. In DNA form, the CDR3 reads TGTGCCAGCAGCCTCAGGTTCGGGGAGCTGTTTTTT.

This chain connects TRBV28 to TRBJ1-3, with D hard to call. The CDR3 has 13 amino acids. Germline lookup yields CDR1 MDHEN and CDR2 SYDVKM. Trimming stripped 2 bases from V and 4 bases from J, with 6 bases between. This CDR3 reads CASSLNTGNTIYF. The CDR3 DNA reads TGTGCCAGCAGTTTAAACACGGGAAACACCATATATTTT.

The V and J genes are TRBV15 and TRBJ2-1, with D possibly TRBD1 on 6 matching bases. The CDR3 has 16 amino acids. CDR1 and CDR2 from the germline V gene are LNHNV and YYDKDF (reference sequence). V lost 5 bases and J lost 4, with 18 bases in between. The CDR3 here is CATSGRDKMGYNEQFF. The DNA for the CDR3 is TGTGCCACCAGCGGAAGGGACAAAATGGGGTACAATGAGCAGTTCTTC. The entire variable domain, with the rest obtained from reference TRBV15 and TRBJ2-1, is as follows: DAMVIQNPRYQVTQFGKPVTLSCSQTLNHNVMYWYQQKSSQAPKLLFHYYDKDFNNEADTPDNFQSRRPNTSFCFLDIRSPGLGDTAMYLCATSGRDKMGYNEQFFGPGTRLTVL.

V usage is TRBV19 and J usage is TRBJ1-2; D might be TRBD1 (6 bases). The CDR3 is 14 amino acids. V was clipped by 0 bases and J by 7 bases, with 12 bases between them. Germline CDR1 and CDR2: LNHDA and SQIVND (reference sequence). CDR3 sequence (DNA): TGTGCCAGTAGTATAGATCGCGACAGGCCTGGCTACACCTTC. This sequence encodes CASSIDRDRPGYTF.